This is a list of T cell receptor beta chains from one sample in a study of control samples from healthy donors and cancer patients. TCRdb's copy holds only in-frame clones and misses some; the assay was immunoSEQ multiplex PCR. Of more than 85,000 clones listed, approximately 84% were seen once; the top ten hold about 36%. The specimen sequenced was PBMCs. The receptors were gathered from a man between 65 and 79 years old with lung cancer. Both conserved end residues are part of each CDR3. The D gene is left open where the match is weak. Only some rows state a clone size, as once, few, many or a class for expanded clones.

j_gene,v_gene,abundance,d_gene,CDR3aa,CDR3nt
TRBJ1-5,TRBV19,NA,TRBD1,CASHRGGYSNQPQHF,TGTGCCAGTCACAGGGGAGGGTATAGCAATCAGCCCCAGCATTTT
TRBJ2-3,TRBV5-5,few,TRBD2,CASSVTSGAYTDTQYF,TGTGCCAGCAGCGTAACTAGCGGGGCCTACACAGATACGCAGTATTTT
TRBJ2-2,TRBV5-1,NA,TRBD1,CASSPWDRVAGELFF,TGCGCCAGCAGCCCCTGGGACAGGGTAGCCGGGGAGCTGTTTTTT
TRBJ1-2,TRBV30,NA,TRBD1,CAWSVDRGLRGYTF,TGTGCCTGGAGTGTAGACAGGGGGCTCCGAGGCTACACCTTC
TRBJ1-1,TRBV24-1,NA,NA,CAAGDKTEAFF,TGTGCCGCCGGGGACAAGACTGAAGCTTTCTTT
TRBJ1-3,TRBV9,NA,NA,CASSVTYGNTIYF,TGTGCCAGCAGCGTGACGTATGGAAACACCATATATTTT
TRBJ1-1,TRBV28,NA,NA,CASSPTGGRLNTEAFF,TGTGCCAGCAGTCCGACGGGAGGACGCCTGAACACTGAAGCTTTCTTT
TRBJ1-2,TRBV12-3/TRBV12-4,NA,NA,CASSLGRSYGYTF,TGTGCCAGCAGTTTAGGTCGGAGCTATGGCTACACCTTC
TRBJ1-2,TRBV6-1,many,NA,CASSEAQRDRLYSNYGYTF,TGTGCCAGCAGTGAAGCGCAGCGGGACCGTCTTTATTCTAACTATGGCTACACCTTC
TRBJ2-1,TRBV6-6,NA,NA,CASSLVGGYNEQFF,TGTGCCAGCAGTCTAGTCGGGGGATACAATGAGCAGTTCTTC
TRBJ2-1,TRBV7-6,NA,NA,CASSADQIPLNEQFF,TGTGCCAGCAGCGCCGATCAGATACCACTCAATGAGCAGTTCTTC
TRBJ2-3,TRBV6-1,NA,TRBD1,CASSATTGGQTDTQYF,TGTGCCAGCAGTGCTACGACAGGGGGACAGACAGATACGCAGTATTTT
TRBJ2-7,TRBV6-5,NA,TRBD2,CASSYGSGGVTYEQYF,TGTGCCAGCAGTTACGGGAGCGGGGGGGTTACCTACGAGCAGTACTTC
TRBJ2-3,TRBV18,NA,NA,CASSPSTDTQYF,TGTGCCAGCTCACCGAGCACAGATACGCAGTATTTT
TRBJ2-2,TRBV7-9,NA,TRBD2,CASSLGQSSGNTGELFF,TGTGCCAGCAGCTTAGGGCAGTCTAGCGGAAACACCGGGGAGCTGTTTTTT
TRBJ1-6,TRBV6-5,few,NA,CASRLNSPLHF,TGTGCCAGCAGGCTGAATTCACCCCTCCACTTT
TRBJ2-1,TRBV5-1,NA,NA,CASSLERFEQFF,TGCGCCAGCAGCTTGGAAAGGTTTGAGCAGTTCTTC
TRBJ2-3,TRBV5-1,NA,TRBD1,CASSLEGGVISTDTQYF,TGCGCCAGCAGCTTGGAAGGGGGCGTCATTTCAACAGATACGCAGTATTTT
TRBJ2-5,TRBV19,NA,TRBD2,CASSLGTSPETQYF,TGTGCCAGTAGTCTCGGGACTAGCCCAGAGACCCAGTACTTC
TRBJ1-3,TRBV6-5,NA,TRBD1,CASSSQTGATGNTIYF,TGTGCCAGCAGTTCCCAGACAGGGGCGACTGGAAACACCATATATTTT
TRBJ1-2,TRBV6-5,NA,TRBD1,CASRDRASGYTF,TGTGCCAGCAGAGACAGGGCTAGCGGCTACACCTTC
TRBJ2-2,TRBV5-6,NA,TRBD1,CASSSGSDRGRRELFF,TGTGCCAGCAGCTCGGGGTCGGACAGGGGAAGGCGGGAGCTGTTTTTT
TRBJ2-1,TRBV27,NA,NA,CASSPSNRGNNEQFF,TGTGCCAGCAGCCCGTCAAACCGGGGAAACAATGAGCAGTTCTTC
TRBJ1-6,TRBV9,NA,NA,CASSVQSEGYNSPLHF,TGTGCCAGCAGCGTACAATCGGAGGGTTATAATTCACCCCTCCACTTT
TRBJ2-7,TRBV3-1/TRBV3-2,few,TRBD2,CASSQEGAVSSGGSYRYEQYF,TGTGCCAGCAGCCAAGAAGGGGCTGTGTCTAGCGGGGGGTCATACCGTTACGAGCAGTACTTC
TRBJ2-5,TRBV4-2,NA,NA,CASSQEGTSRETQYF,TGTGCCAGCAGCCAAGAGGGGACGAGCCGAGAGACCCAGTACTTC
TRBJ1-2,TRBV19,NA,TRBD1,CASSILQGAYYGYTF,TGTGCCAGTAGTATTCTACAGGGGGCGTACTATGGCTACACCTTC
TRBJ1-1,TRBV19,NA,TRBD1,CASSTNRGNTEAFF,TGTGCCAGTAGTACTAACAGGGGGAACACTGAAGCTTTCTTT
TRBJ1-5,TRBV18,NA,NA,CASSPQGSNQPQHF,TGTGCCAGCTCACCACAGGGTAGCAATCAGCCCCAGCATTTT
TRBJ2-5,TRBV10-3,NA,TRBD2,CAISHREAGGAQYF,TGTGCCATCAGTCACCGGGAGGCGGGGGGCGCCCAGTACTTC
TRBJ1-1,TRBV15,NA,TRBD1,CATSARTGVTEAFF,TGTGCCACCAGCGCCCGGACAGGCGTCACTGAAGCTTTCTTT
TRBJ2-5,TRBV2,NA,TRBD1,CASSRTGKTQYF,TGTGCCAGCAGTAGGACAGGGAAGACCCAGTACTTC
TRBJ2-1,TRBV27,NA,TRBD2,CATRTRQSSGGALEQFF,TGTGCCACCCGAACCCGTCAATCTAGCGGGGGGGCCTTGGAGCAGTTCTTC
TRBJ2-7,TRBV18,NA,NA,CASSPGAIGAYEQYF,TGTGCCAGCTCACCAGGGGCCATCGGTGCCTACGAGCAGTACTTC
TRBJ1-2,TRBV12-3/TRBV12-4,NA,NA,CASTSTSNYGYTF,TGTGCCAGCACCAGCACCAGTAACTATGGCTACACCTTC
TRBJ2-3,TRBV13,NA,NA,CASSLQDTDTQYF,TGTGCCAGCAGCCTACAGGACACAGATACGCAGTATTTT
TRBJ1-1,TRBV19,NA,NA,CASLGVPTEAFF,TGTGCCAGCCTAGGGGTCCCCACTGAAGCTTTCTTT
TRBJ2-7,TRBV18,NA,NA,CASSPTTGGREQYF,TGTGCCAGCTCACCGACGACTGGGGGGCGGGAGCAGTACTTC
TRBJ1-4,TRBV11-3,once,TRBD1,CASSFCGTGANEKLFF,TGTGCCAGCAGCTTCTGTGGGACAGGGGCCAATGAAAAACTGTTTTTT
TRBJ1-3,TRBV3-1/TRBV3-2,once,NA,CASSQGRPGSGNTIYF,TGTGCCAGCAGCCAAGGTCGGCCGGGAAGTGGAAACACCATATATTTT
TRBJ1-5,TRBV27,NA,NA,CASGFSQYSNQPQHF,TGTGCCAGCGGCTTCTCTCAGTATAGCAATCAGCCCCAGCATTTT
TRBJ2-6,TRBV7-6,NA,NA,CASSGGGQAITGANVLTF,TGTGCCAGCAGCGGGGGGGGACAGGCGATAACTGGGGCCAACGTCCTGACTTTC
TRBJ2-3,TRBV10-1,once,NA,CASSDGDTDTQYF,TGCGCCAGCAGTGACGGAGACACAGATACGCAGTATTTT
TRBJ1-5,TRBV4-1,NA,NA,CASSQPWRGGQPQHF,TGCGCCAGCAGCCAACCCTGGCGTGGGGGGCAGCCCCAGCATTTT
TRBJ2-7,TRBV3-1/TRBV3-2,NA,NA,CASSLRGAGNSYEQYF,TGTGCCAGCAGCCTCCGAGGGGCCGGGAACTCCTACGAGCAGTACTTC
TRBJ1-5,TRBV5-5,NA,NA,CASSLALTENQPQHF,TGTGCCAGCAGCTTGGCTCTGACGGAAAATCAGCCCCAGCATTTT
TRBJ2-1,TRBV6-5,NA,TRBD2,CASRLAGDHEQFF,TGTGCCAGCAGATTAGCGGGGGACCATGAGCAGTTCTTC
TRBJ2-1,TRBV9,NA,TRBD2,CASSVAAGGSNEQFF,TGTGCCAGCAGCGTAGCAGCGGGGGGTTCAAATGAGCAGTTCTTC